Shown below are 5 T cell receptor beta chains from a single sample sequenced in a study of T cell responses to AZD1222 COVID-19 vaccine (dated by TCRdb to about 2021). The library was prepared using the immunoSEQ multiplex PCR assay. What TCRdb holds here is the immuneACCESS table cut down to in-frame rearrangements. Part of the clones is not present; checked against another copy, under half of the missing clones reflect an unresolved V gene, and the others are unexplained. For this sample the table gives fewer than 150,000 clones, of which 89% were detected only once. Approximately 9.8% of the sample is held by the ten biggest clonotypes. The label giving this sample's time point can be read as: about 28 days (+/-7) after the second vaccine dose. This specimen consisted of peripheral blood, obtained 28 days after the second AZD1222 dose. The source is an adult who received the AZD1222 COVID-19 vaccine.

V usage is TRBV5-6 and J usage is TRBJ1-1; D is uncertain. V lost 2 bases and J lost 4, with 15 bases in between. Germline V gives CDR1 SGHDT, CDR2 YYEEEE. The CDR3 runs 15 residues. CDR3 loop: CASSFANRRGTEAFF. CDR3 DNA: TGTGCCAGCAGCTTTGCCAACCGCCGGGGCACTGAAGCTTTCTTT.

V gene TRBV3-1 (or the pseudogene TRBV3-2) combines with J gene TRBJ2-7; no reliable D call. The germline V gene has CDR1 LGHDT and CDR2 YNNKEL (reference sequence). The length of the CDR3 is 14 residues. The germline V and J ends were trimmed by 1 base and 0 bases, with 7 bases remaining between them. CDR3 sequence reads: CASSQVQDSYEQYF. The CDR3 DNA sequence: TGTGCCAGCAGCCAAGTCCAGGACTCCTACGAGCAGTACTTC.

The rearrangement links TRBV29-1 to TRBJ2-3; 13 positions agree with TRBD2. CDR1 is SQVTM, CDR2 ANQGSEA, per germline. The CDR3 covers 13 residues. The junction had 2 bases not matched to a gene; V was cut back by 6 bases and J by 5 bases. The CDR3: CSVGTSGIDTQYF. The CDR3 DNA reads TGCAGCGTCGGGACTAGCGGGATAGATACGCAGTATTTT.

The CDR3 region is CASSQCWDRVIFFSPLHF. In DNA, the CDR3 is TGCGCCAGCAGTCAATGCTGGGACAGGGTTATTTTTTTTTCACCCCTCCACTTT. The genes are TRBV23-1 and TRBJ1-6, with TRBD1 matching 9 bases. TRBV23-1 is known as an ORF, though its function is uncertain. With V trimmed by 1 base and J by 9 bases, 13 bases remained unmatched. The CDR3 sequence is 18 residues long.

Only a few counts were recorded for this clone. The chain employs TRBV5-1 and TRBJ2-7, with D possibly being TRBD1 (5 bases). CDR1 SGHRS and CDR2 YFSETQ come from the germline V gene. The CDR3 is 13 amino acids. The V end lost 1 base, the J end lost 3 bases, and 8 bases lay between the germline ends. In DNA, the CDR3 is TGCGCCAGCAGCTTGAGTACAGGCTACGAGCAGTACTTC. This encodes CASSLSTGYEQYF.